The 15 T cell receptor beta chains below all came from one sample that was sequenced in a study of T cells expressing NK-cell markers. From its re-call of the 5' RACE reads, TCRdb lists each CDR3 protein once, without DNA. This repertoire includes roughly 350,000 distinct CDR3 sequences. The sample was blood T cells: a sorted CD56 or NKG2C T cell subset, CD4+ or CD8+ T cells, or bulk PBMC T cells (not recorded which). The receptors here all came from a man aged 18 to 69 in good health.

CDR3 amino acids: CASSYAGRGSYEQYF. V usage is TRBV6-5 and J usage is TRBJ2-7; the D gene TCRdb calls, TRBD1, cannot be checked with no DNA. Germline CDR1 is MNHEY and CDR2 is SVGAGI. The CDR3 sequence is 15 residues long.

This chain uses TRBV18 with TRBJ2-2; TCRdb's D call, TRBD1, is unchecked because there is no DNA. The CDR3 consists of 16 residues. Looked up from germline, CDR1 is KGHSH and CDR2 is LQKENI. The CDR3 is CASSPKNRGTTGELFF. Together with reference TRBV18 and TRBJ2-2, the CDR3 gives the full variable domain: NAGVMQNPRHLVRRRGQEARLRCSPMKGHSHVYWYRQLPEEGLKFMVYLQKENIIDESGMPKERFSAEFPKEGPSILRIQQVVRGDSAAYFCASSPKNRGTTGELFFGEGSRLTVL.

V usage is TRBV5-1 and J usage is TRBJ2-7; the D call from TCRdb, TRBD1, cannot be confirmed without DNA. The germline V gene encodes CDR1 SGHRS and CDR2 YFSETQ. The CDR3 spans 12 residues. The CDR3 region is CASSWPGEEQYF.

The rearrangement links TRBV7-6 to TRBJ2-1; TCRdb proposes TRBD2, but this gene call is untestable without DNA. Germline V CDR1 and CDR2: SGHVS, FNYEAQ. The CDR3 is made up of 21 amino acids. CDR3 protein: CASSFHGLAGGRTDPYNEQFF. The full variable domain, rest sourced from reference TRBV7-6 and TRBJ2-1, is GAGVSQSPRYKVTKRGQDVALRCDPISGHVSLYWYRQALGQGPEFLTYFNYEAQQDKSGLPNDRFSAERPEGSISTLTIQRTEQRDSAMYRCASSFHGLAGGRTDPYNEQFFGPGTRLTVL.

This chain joins TRBV27 and TRBJ2-4; TCRdb's D call of TRBD1 is untestable without DNA. The CDR3 runs 16 residues. Germline V CDR1 and CDR2: MNHEY, SMNVEV (reference sequence). CDR3 loop: CASSRVSGQGVNIQYF.

The J gene is TRBJ1-1, the V gene TRBV4-1. The CDR3 runs 16 residues. Germline-derived CDR1 and CDR2 are MGHRA and YSYEKL. The CDR3: CASSQDRARMNTEAFF.

The chain employs TRBV9 and TRBJ1-2; the D gene TCRdb calls, TRBD1, cannot be checked with no DNA. The CDR3 runs to 13 residues. Germline V gives CDR1 SGDLS, CDR2 YYNGEE. The CDR3: CASSVDRAGGYTF.

The chain combines TRBV7-8 with TRBJ1-1; TCRdb outputs TRBD1, but without DNA this stays unchecked. The CDR3 loop spans 14 amino acids. Germline assignment: CDR1 SGHVS and CDR2 FQNEAQ. The CDR3 reads CASSSRTFGTEAFF.

The chain joins TRBV20-1 to TRBJ2-7. CDR1 DFQATT and CDR2 SNEGSKA come from the germline V gene (reference sequence). This CDR3 has 11 residues. CDR3 protein: CSAMGQYEQYF.

The J gene is TRBJ1-5, the V gene TRBV29-1; TCRdb returns TRBD1, unconfirmable since there is no DNA. The CDR3 has 13 amino acids. In germline, CDR1 is SQVTM, CDR2 ANQGSEA. The CDR3 spells CSVEVTGNQPQHF.

This chain joins TRBV7-8 and TRBJ2-3. Looked up from germline, CDR1 is SGHVS and CDR2 is FQNEAQ. The CDR3 totals 12 residues. This chain's CDR3 is CASSSGRNTQYF.

V is TRBV18 and J is TRBJ1-4. CDR1 and CDR2 from the germline V gene are KGHSH and LQKENI. The CDR3 length is 13 residues. The CDR3 here is CASSPGTNEKLFF.

This chain joins TRBV9 and TRBJ1-2. The CDR3 runs 14 residues. Germline lookup yields CDR1 SGDLS and CDR2 YYNGEE. CDR3 residues: CASSGKGRNYGYTF.

The chain recombines TRBV19 with TRBJ2-7. Per the germline V gene, CDR1 is LNHDA and CDR2 is SQIVND (reference sequence). This CDR3 is built from 13 residues. CDR3 loop: CASSTDVAYEQYF.

This chain links TRBV24-1 with TRBJ2-1; without DNA, the TCRdb call of TRBD1 cannot be checked. Looked up from germline, CDR1 is KGHDR and CDR2 is SFDVKD. CDR3 size: 14 residues. The CDR3 protein is CATSEGGFYNEQFF.